This entry is about one TCR beta chain. The data derive from a study of control samples from healthy donors and cancer patients. There are 13 residues in the CDR3. Germline V gives CDR1 SNHLY, CDR2 FYNNEI. Trimming pared 4 bases from V and 2 bases from J, leaving 6 bases between. The method was immunoSEQ multiplex PCR; TCRdb's version includes in-frame clones alone and lacks a portion of them. The data contain 60,000 to 95,000 clones, around nine tenths of them singletons. Sequencing used PBMCs. The chain combines TRBV2 with TRBJ1-5; D not certain. This TCR was sampled from a woman aged 45-60 years with colorectal cancer. The CDR3 bases are TGTGCCAGCAGTGTGAAGGGCAATCAGCCCCAGCATTTT. It is translated as CASSVKGNQPQHF. Drawing the rest from reference TRBV2 and TRBJ1-5, the complete variable domain is EPEVTQTPSHQVTQMGQEVILRCVPISNHLYFYWYRQILGQKVEFLVSFYNNEISEKSEIFDDQFSVERPDGSNFTLKIRSTKLEDSAMYFCASSVKGNQPQHFGDGTRLSIL.